Below, 20 T cell receptor beta chains from the same sample are listed, as sequenced in a study of response to subunit inactivated influenza vaccine. TCRdb fed the RT-PCR reads into MiXCR, producing one record per CDR3 protein. The repertoire consists of 650,000 to 800,000 distinct CDR3 sequences, with about 15% occurring once and the leading ten covering roughly 6.4%. The input for sequencing was PBMCs from blood, taken approximately 15 days before vaccination. These receptors came from a man aged 45 to 65 who received an inactivated influenza vaccine.

The gene calls are TRBV12-3 or TRBV12-4 and TRBJ2-2, with 9 nucleotides matching TRBD1. The CDR3 runs 15 residues. Germline trimming cut 7 bases from V and 3 bases from J; bases unmatched to any gene: 6. CDR3 protein: CASTRDRADTGELFF. The CDR3 coding sequence is TGTGCCAGCACCCGGGACAGGGCGGACACCGGGGAGCTGTTTTTT.

There are many counts of this clonotype. The chain has TRBV5-6 and TRBJ1-1; D uncertain. The CDR3 loop spans 13 amino acids. Germline CDR1 is SGHDT and CDR2 is YYEEEE. Deletions cut 1 base from V and 0 bases from J, with 4 bases between. CDR3 nucleotide sequence: TGTGCCAGCAGCTTGTTCTTGAACACTGAAGCTTTCTTT. It is translated as CASSLFLNTEAFF.

This clonotype was seen a handful of times. V and J are TRBV7-2 and TRBJ1-6, with 9 bases lining up with TRBD1. Germline V gives CDR1 SGHTA, CDR2 FQGNSA. V dropped 5 bases and J dropped 10; count of bases not matched to a gene: 12. The CDR3 is 16 residues long. CDR3 region: CASSLTPGTGLSPLHF. DNA for the CDR3: TGTGCCAGCAGCCTAACCCCCGGGACAGGGTTGTCACCCCTCCACTTT.

Here the CDR3 DNA reads TGCAGCGTTCTGAGGGAACAGACCCAGTACTTC. Amino acid sequence: CSVLREQTQYF. V usage is TRBV29-1 and J usage is TRBJ2-5; maybe TRBD2 (5 bases). Looked up from germline, CDR1 is SQVTM and CDR2 is ANQGSEA. Trimming took 5 bases from V and 6 from J, leaving 10 bases between them. This CDR3 is built from 11 residues.

The chain carries TRBV6-1 and TRBJ2-7, with 7 bases aligning to TRBD1. This CDR3 has 14 amino acids. The germline gives CDR1 MNHNS, CDR2 SASEGT. V lost 2 bases and J lost 3; bases outside the gene matches: 4. The CDR3: CASSEWGTVYEQYF. In DNA, the CDR3 is TGTGCCAGCAGTGAATGGGGGACAGTCTACGAGCAGTACTTC.

The J gene is TRBJ1-3, the V gene TRBV6-2 or TRBV6-3; possible D gene TRBD1, 6 bases. The CDR3 spans 16 residues. CDR1 and CDR2 (germline): MNHEY, SVGEGT. V lost 6 bases and J 1 base, leaving 16 bases between the germline ends. The CDR3 bases are TGTGCCAGCAGCGCGCAAAACAGGGCGTCTGGAAACACCATATATTTT. Protein: CASSAQNRASGNTIYF.

This clonotype was counted ten times or more. The chain links TRBV13 to TRBJ2-1; 9 nucleotides align to TRBD1. Germline assignment: CDR1 PRHDT and CDR2 FYEKMQ (reference sequence). CDR3 size: 16 residues. The V and J ends lost 2 bases and 5 bases, in that order; junction bases with no gene match: 7. CDR3 loop: CASSLQGQGRDNEQFF. CDR3 nucleotides: TGTGCCAGCAGCTTACAGGGACAGGGACGGGACAATGAGCAGTTCTTC.

This clonotype was seen only a few times. V usage is TRBV12-3 or TRBV12-4 and J usage is TRBJ1-3; D gene uncertain. CDR3 length: 15 residues. V shed 5 bases and J shed 1 base, with 12 bases lying between them. The CDR3 nucleotides read TGTGCCAGCAGTCCCTGGGTAGGATCTGGAAACACCATATATTTT. It specifies CASSPWVGSGNTIYF.

This clonotype was counted a few times. This sequence joins TRBV15 and TRBJ2-2, with D unclear. The CDR3 totals 13 residues. Trimming took off 2 bases at V and 7 bases at J, with 8 bases between the two ends. The germline V gene has CDR1 LNHNV and CDR2 YYDKDF (reference sequence). The CDR3, as DNA: TGTGCCACCAGCAGACCAGATTACGGGGAGCTGTTTTTT. Its translation is CATSRPDYGELFF.

The chain has TRBV6-2 or TRBV6-3 and TRBJ2-2; 7 bases are a match to TRBD2. Germline V gene data show CDR1 as MNHEY and CDR2 as SVGEGT. Trimming cost V 6 bases and J 6 bases; bases outside gene matches: 10. The CDR3 is made up of 15 amino acids. CDR3 sequence: CASSPGDYGAGELFF. The CDR3 nucleotides are TGTGCCAGCAGCCCCGGGGACTACGGGGCCGGGGAGCTGTTTTTT.

The V gene is TRBV19, the J gene TRBJ2-5, with D perhaps being TRBD1 or TRBD2 (5 bases each). The germline V gene has CDR1 LNHDA and CDR2 SQIVND (reference sequence). Trimming removed 1 base from V and 1 base from J, with 19 bases in between. The CDR3 has 18 amino acids. The CDR3 DNA reads as TGTGCCAGTAGTATAGGGGACGGCTCCGCGGCGCTCCAAGAGACCCAGTACTTC. Protein sequence: CASSIGDGSAALQETQYF.

The rearrangement joins TRBV20-1 to TRBJ1-5, with 7 bases that match TRBD1. Germline-derived CDR1 and CDR2 are DFQATT and SNEGSKA (reference sequence). This CDR3 spans 16 amino acids. Trimming took 4 bases from V and 2 from J; bases not matched to a gene: 11. This CDR3 reads CSATEDRRDGNQPQHF. The CDR3 DNA reads as TGCAGTGCTACCGAGGACAGGCGGGACGGCAATCAGCCCCAGCATTTT.

This clonotype was observed many times. The chain uses TRBV7-9 and TRBJ2-1, with 7 nucleotides matching TRBD1. Per the germline V gene, CDR1 is SEHNR and CDR2 is FQNEAQ (reference sequence). The J segment lost 9 bases and the V segment lost 5 bases, leaving 7 bases of the junction unmatched. The CDR3 is 13 amino acids. Here the CDR3 reads CASSPQGLSEQFF. In nucleotides, the CDR3 is TGTGCCAGCAGCCCACAGGGGTTGAGTGAGCAGTTCTTC.

This clonotype was seen only a few times. The rearrangement links TRBV28 to TRBJ1-5, with D maybe TRBD1 (5 bases). CDR1 is MDHEN, CDR2 SYDVKM, per germline. CDR3 length: 15 residues. V shed 6 bases and J shed 2 bases, with 14 bases lying between them. The CDR3 bases are TGTGCCAGCAGCGGGGCAGCTGGAGGCAATCAGCCCCAGCATTTT. Translating it yields CASSGAAGGNQPQHF.

This clonotype was counted many times. The chain links TRBV12-3 or TRBV12-4 to TRBJ2-7; D is unresolved. V shed 3 bases and J shed 5 bases, with 8 bases lying between them. This CDR3 is 12 amino acids long. The chain's CDR3 is CASSFVDDEQYF. The DNA of the CDR3 is TGTGCCAGCAGTTTCGTCGACGACGAGCAGTACTTC.

A few counts support this clonotype. The chain carries TRBV5-4 and TRBJ1-2, with 8 bases identical to TRBD1. The CDR3 has 14 residues. From germline, CDR1 is SGHNT and CDR2 YYREEE (reference sequence). The trim removed 3 bases at V and 8 bases at J, leaving 9 bases unmatched. CDR3 DNA: TGTGCCAGCAGCTCCACTCGGACAGGGTGGGGCTACACCTTC. Protein product: CASSSTRTGWGYTF.

The V and J genes are TRBV21-1 and TRBJ1-1; the listed D gene, TRBD1, was not tested against the DNA. TRBV21-1 is listed as a pseudogene. The CDR3 has 11 residues. This CDR3 reads CASSKWPPSFF. CDR3 coding DNA: TGTGCCAGCAGCAAATGGCCCCCGTCTTTCTTT.

V is TRBV15 and J is TRBJ2-2; 7 nucleotides match TRBD1. Per the germline V gene, CDR1 is LNHNV and CDR2 is YYDKDF (reference sequence). The CDR3 sequence is 20 residues long. V shed 0 bases and J 3 bases; nucleotides not matched to a gene: 16. The CDR3, as DNA: TGTGCCACCAGCAGAGATGGTGGGGAACAGGGGTTGGGCGACACCGGGGAGCTGTTTTTT. It translates to CATSRDGGEQGLGDTGELFF.

V gene TRBV20-1 combines with J gene TRBJ1-3; perhaps TRBD1 as D (5 bases). The CDR3 totals 11 residues. Germline assignment: CDR1 DFQATT and CDR2 SNEGSKA (reference sequence). Trimming removed 5 bases from V and 4 bases from J, with 6 bases in between. The CDR3 DNA follows: TGCAGTGCTTACAGGGGAAACACCATATATTTT. It translates to CSAYRGNTIYF.

This clonotype turned up a few times. This sequence joins TRBV11-2 and TRBJ2-3; perhaps TRBD2 as D (6 bases). CDR1 SGHAT and CDR2 FQNNGV come from the germline V gene. The CDR3 covers 18 residues. The V end was cut by 5 bases, the J end by 0 bases, with 21 bases between. The CDR3 sequence: CASSPTPAGYSSTDTQYF. The CDR3 DNA reads TGTGCCAGCAGCCCCACCCCCGCGGGATACTCTAGCACAGATACGCAGTATTTT.